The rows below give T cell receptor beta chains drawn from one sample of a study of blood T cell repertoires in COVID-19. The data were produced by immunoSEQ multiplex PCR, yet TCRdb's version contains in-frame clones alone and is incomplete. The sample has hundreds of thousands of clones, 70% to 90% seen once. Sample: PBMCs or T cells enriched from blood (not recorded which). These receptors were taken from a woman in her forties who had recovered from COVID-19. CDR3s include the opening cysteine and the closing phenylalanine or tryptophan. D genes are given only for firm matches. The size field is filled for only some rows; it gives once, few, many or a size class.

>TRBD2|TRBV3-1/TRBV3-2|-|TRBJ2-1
TGTGCCAGCATCTCAATGACGCTAGCGGGGTATAATGAGCAGTTCTTC
CASISMTLAGYNEQFF
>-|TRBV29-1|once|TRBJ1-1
TGCAGCGCATCCAGGGGGAACACTGAAGCTTTCTTT
CSASRGNTEAFF
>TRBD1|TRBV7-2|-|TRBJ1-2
TGTGCCAGCAGCTTAGCGAGTGGGACAGGTTTCTATGGCTACACCTTC
CASSLASGTGFYGYTF
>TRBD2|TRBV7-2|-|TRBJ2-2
TGTGCCAGCAGCCCCCGGGGGGGAGCGGGGGAGCTGTTTTTT
CASSPRGGAGELFF
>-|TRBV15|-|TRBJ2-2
TGTGCCACCAGCAGAGATTACGGGGGACTCAGCACCGGGGAGCTGTTTTTT
CATSRDYGGLSTGELFF
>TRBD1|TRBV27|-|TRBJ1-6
TGTGCCAGCAGCAAAAACAGGGACAGGTCACCCCTCCACTTT
CASSKNRDRSPLHF
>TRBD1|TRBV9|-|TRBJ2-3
TGTGCCAGCAGCTCGGGGGACAGGGGAACAGATACGCAGTATTTT
CASSSGDRGTDTQYF
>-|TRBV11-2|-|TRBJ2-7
TGTGCCAGCAGCTTAGGAGACTTCTACGAGCAGTACTTC
CASSLGDFYEQYF
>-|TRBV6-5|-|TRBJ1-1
TGTGCCAGCAGACCGGGACACCGCGGCACTGAAGCTTTCTTT
CASRPGHRGTEAFF
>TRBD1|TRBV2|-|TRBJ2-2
TGTGCCAGCAGTACAGGGGGGTACGGGGAGCTGTTTTTT
CASSTGGYGELFF
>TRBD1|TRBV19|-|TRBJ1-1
TGTGCCAGTAGTCGACAGGGGAGGATTGAAGCTTTCTTT
CASSRQGRIEAFF
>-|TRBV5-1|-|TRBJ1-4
TGCGCCAGCAGCTTGGGGGTCGCCAGGGGCGGTGGGGAAAAACTGTTTTTT
CASSLGVARGGGEKLFF
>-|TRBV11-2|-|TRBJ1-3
TGTGCCAGCAGCTTAGATCTCGGGTTAGCTGGAAACACCATATATTTT
CASSLDLGLAGNTIYF
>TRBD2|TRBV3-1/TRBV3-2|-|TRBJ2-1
TGTGCCAGCAGCTACAGACCGGGACTAGCGGGAGGGACATCCTACAATGAGCAGTTCTTC
CASSYRPGLAGGTSYNEQFF
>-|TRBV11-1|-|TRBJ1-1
TGTGCCAGCAGCTTAAGCGACGGATCCTTTGGGACTGAAGCTTTCTTT
CASSLSDGSFGTEAFF
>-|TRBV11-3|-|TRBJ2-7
TGTGCCAGCAGCTCCCGGGACAACTACGAGCAGTACTTC
CASSSRDNYEQYF
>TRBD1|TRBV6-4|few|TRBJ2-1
TGTGCCAGCAGTGAAGGACAGGGGGCGCACAATGAGCAGTTCTTC
CASSEGQGAHNEQFF
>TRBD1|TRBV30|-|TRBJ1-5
TGTGCCTGGAGTGTAGGTCCGGGACAGGGAAATCAGCCCCAGCATTTT
CAWSVGPGQGNQPQHF
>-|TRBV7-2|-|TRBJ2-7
TGTGCCAGCAGCTGGGACATCTCCTACGAGCAGTACTTC
CASSWDISYEQYF
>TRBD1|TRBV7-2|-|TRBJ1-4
TGTGCCAGCAGCCCCCGGGACAGGGGGCGCGGTATAGTCGAAAAACTGTTTTTT
CASSPRDRGRGIVEKLFF
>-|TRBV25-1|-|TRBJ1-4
TGTGCCAGCAGTGAACGGACAGCTAATGAAAAACTGTTTTTT
CASSERTANEKLFF
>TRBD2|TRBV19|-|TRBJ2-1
TGTGCCAGTAGTGTCGGCGGGGGCAATGAGCAGTTCTTC
CASSVGGGNEQFF
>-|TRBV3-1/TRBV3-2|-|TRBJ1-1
TGTGCCAGCAGCCAAGGTGTAAAGAACACTGAAGCTTTCTTT
CASSQGVKNTEAFF
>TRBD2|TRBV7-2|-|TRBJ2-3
TGTGCCAGCAGCGCGGGACTAGTCACGGATACGCAGTATTTT
CASSAGLVTDTQYF
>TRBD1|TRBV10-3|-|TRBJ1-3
TGTGCCATCAGTGGGGACAGATTCTCTGGAAACACCATATATTTT
CAISGDRFSGNTIYF
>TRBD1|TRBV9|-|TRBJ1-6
TGTGCCAGCAGCGTAGGACTCCAGGGGGTGCCCCTCCACTTT
CASSVGLQGVPLHF
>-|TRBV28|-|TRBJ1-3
TGTGCCAGCAGCCCGGCGGGACTTATCGATTTCAACTCTGGAAACACCATATATTTT
CASSPAGLIDFNSGNTIYF
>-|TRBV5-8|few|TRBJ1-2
TGTGCCAGCAGCTTTCCAGTTGTTTATGGCTACACCTTC
CASSFPVVYGYTF
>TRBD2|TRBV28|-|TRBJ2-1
TGTGCCAGCAGTTTACTAGCGGGGGGGCCTTCCTACAATGAGCAGTTCTTC
CASSLLAGGPSYNEQFF
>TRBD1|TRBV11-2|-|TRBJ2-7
TGTGCCAGCAGCCTGTGGACAGGGAATATTCCTCTTTACGAGCAGTACTTC
CASSLWTGNIPLYEQYF
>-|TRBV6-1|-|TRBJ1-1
TGTGCCAGCAGTGAGAACAAGATGAACACTGAAGCTTTCTTT
CASSENKMNTEAFF
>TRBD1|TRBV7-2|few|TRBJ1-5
TGTGCCAGCAGCTTAGCGGGGGACAGGGGCGCGAGTAATCAGCCCCAGCATTTT
CASSLAGDRGASNQPQHF
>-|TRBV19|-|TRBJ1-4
TGTGCCAGTAGTACCCGACAGGATTCTAATGAAAAACTGTTTTTT
CASSTRQDSNEKLFF
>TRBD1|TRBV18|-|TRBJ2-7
TGTGCCAGCTCACCGACAGGGTACGAGCAGTACTTC
CASSPTGYEQYF
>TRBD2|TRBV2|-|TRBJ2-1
TGTGCCAGCAGTGAATGGCGGGAGGGCCGCAATGAGCAGTTCTTC
CASSEWREGRNEQFF
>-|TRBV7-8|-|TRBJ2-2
TGTGCCAGCAGCCGCGACTGGAACACCGGGGAGCTGTTTTTT
CASSRDWNTGELFF
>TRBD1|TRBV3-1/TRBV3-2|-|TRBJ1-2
TGTGCCAGCAGCCAGGGGACAGAAGCTAACTATGGCTACACCTTC
CASSQGTEANYGYTF
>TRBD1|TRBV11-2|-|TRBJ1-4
TGTGCCAGCAGCTCCCGAGGGGACAGGGGGACTGAAAAACTGTTTTTT
CASSSRGDRGTEKLFF
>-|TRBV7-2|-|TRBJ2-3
TGTGCCAGCAGCTTATATGGCGCACGGACTGAGGCGCAGTATTTT
CASSLYGARTEAQYF
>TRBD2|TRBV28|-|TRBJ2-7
TGTGCCAGCACCATAGCGGGGGCCTCCTCCTACGAGCAGTACTTC
CASTIAGASSYEQYF